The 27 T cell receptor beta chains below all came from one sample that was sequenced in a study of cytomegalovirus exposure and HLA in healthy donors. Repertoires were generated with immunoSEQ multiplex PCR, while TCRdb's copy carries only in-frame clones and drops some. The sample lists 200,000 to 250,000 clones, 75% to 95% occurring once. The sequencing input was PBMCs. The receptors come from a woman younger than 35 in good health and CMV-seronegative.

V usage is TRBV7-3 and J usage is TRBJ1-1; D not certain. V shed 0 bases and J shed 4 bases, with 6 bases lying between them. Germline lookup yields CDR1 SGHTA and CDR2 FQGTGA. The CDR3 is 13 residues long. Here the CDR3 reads CASSLTRGTEAFF. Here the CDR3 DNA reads TGTGCCAGCAGCTTAACCCGGGGCACTGAAGCTTTCTTT.

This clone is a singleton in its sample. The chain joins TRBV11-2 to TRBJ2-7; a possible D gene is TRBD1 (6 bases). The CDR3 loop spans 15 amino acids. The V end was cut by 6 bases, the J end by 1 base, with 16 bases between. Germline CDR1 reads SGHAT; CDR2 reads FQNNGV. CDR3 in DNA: TGTGCCAGCAGGCCTGTAGGCAGGGGATCCTACGAGCAGTACTTC. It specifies CASRPVGRGSYEQYF.

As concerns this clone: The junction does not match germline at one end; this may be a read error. The CDR3 spells CASSLDQGVNTEAFF. The CDR3 DNA sequence: TGTGCTAGCAGCTTAGATCAGGGTGTGAACACTGAAGCTTTCTTT. The chain combines TRBV7-7 with TRBJ1-1, with D perhaps TRBD1 (5 bases). This CDR3 region has 15 residues. Germline V gene lookup returns CDR1 SSHAT and CDR2 FNYEAQ (reference sequence).

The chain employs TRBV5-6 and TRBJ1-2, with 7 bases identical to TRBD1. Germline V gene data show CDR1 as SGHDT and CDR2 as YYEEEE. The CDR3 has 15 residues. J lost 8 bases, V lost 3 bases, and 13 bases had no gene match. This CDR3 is CASSWASTGNEGYTF. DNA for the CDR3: TGTGCCAGCAGCTGGGCCTCGACAGGGAATGAGGGCTACACCTTC.

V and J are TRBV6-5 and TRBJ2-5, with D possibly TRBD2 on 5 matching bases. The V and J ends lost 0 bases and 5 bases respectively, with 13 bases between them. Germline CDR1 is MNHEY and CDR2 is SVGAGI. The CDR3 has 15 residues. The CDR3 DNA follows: TGTGCCAGCAGTTACTCTCCCCACCGAGGGGAGACCCAGTACTTC. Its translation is CASSYSPHRGETQYF.

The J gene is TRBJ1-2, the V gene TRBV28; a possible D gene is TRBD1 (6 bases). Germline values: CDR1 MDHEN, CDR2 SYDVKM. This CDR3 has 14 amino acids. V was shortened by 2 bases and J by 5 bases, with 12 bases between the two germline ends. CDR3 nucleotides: TGTGCCAGCAGTTTAGGACAGACGGCTTATGGCTACACCTTC. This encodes CASSLGQTAYGYTF.

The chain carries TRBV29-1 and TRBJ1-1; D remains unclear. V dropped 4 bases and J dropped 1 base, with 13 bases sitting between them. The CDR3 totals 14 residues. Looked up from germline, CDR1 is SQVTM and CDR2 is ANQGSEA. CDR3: CSVVGVTANTEAFF. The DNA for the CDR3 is TGCAGCGTTGTCGGGGTTACCGCGAACACTGAAGCTTTCTTT.

The CDR3 spells CAISQLAGRDQYF. The CDR3 bases are TGTGCCATCAGCCAACTAGCGGGAAGGGACCAGTACTTC. J is TRBJ2-5 and V is TRBV10-3, with 10 bases identical to TRBD2. This CDR3 spans 13 amino acids. Germline values: CDR1 ENHRY, CDR2 SYGVKD. With V trimmed by 6 bases and J by 10 bases, 8 bases remained unmatched.

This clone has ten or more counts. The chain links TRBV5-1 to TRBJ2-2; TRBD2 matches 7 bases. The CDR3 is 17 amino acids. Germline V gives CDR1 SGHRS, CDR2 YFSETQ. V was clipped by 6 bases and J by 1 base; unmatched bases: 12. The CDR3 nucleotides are TGCGCCAGCAAAACAGACCCTAAGCGGGAGAACACCGGGGAGCTGTTTTTT. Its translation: CASKTDPKRENTGELFF.

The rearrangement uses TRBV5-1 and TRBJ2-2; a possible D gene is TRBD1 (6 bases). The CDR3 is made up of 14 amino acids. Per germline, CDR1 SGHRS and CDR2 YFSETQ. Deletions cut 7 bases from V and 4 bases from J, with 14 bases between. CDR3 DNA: TGCGCCAGCCACCAGGGGACCAGCACCGGGGAGCTGTTTTTT. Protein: CASHQGTSTGELFF.

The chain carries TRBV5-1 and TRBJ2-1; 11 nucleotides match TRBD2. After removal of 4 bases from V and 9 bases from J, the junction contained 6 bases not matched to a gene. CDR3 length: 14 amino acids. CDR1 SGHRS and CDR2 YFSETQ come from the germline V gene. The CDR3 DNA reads TGCGCCAGCAGCAGGGGACTAGCGGTGGCTGAGCAGTTCTTC. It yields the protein CASSRGLAVAEQFF.

The CDR3 nucleotides read TGTGCCAGCAGCAGCAATGCAGGGGGCAATCAGCCCCAGCATTTT. Translating gives CASSSNAGGNQPQHF. The chain carries TRBV7-9 and TRBJ1-5; tentatively, D is TRBD1 (6 bases). Looked up from germline, CDR1 is SEHNR and CDR2 is FQNEAQ (reference sequence). This CDR3 spans 15 amino acids. With 5 bases removed from V and 2 bases from J, the gap between germline ends came to 13 bases.

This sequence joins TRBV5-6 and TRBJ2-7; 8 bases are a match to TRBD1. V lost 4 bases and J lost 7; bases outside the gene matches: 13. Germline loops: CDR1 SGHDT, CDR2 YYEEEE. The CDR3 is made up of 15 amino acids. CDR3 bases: TGTGCCAGCAGCGAAACGGACAGGGCCGGGGGAGAGCAGTACTTC. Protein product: CASSETDRAGGEQYF. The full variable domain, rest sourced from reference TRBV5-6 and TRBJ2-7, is DAGVTQSPTHLIKTRGQQVTLRCSPKSGHDTVSWYQQALGQGPQFIFQYYEEEERQRGNFPDRFSGHQFPNYSSELNVNALLLGDSALYLCASSETDRAGGEQYFGPGTRLTVT.

CDR3 coding DNA: TGTGCCAGCAGTTTACCCACGAGACAGGGCACTAACTATGGCTACACCTTC. This codes for CASSLPTRQGTNYGYTF. The chain joins TRBV28 to TRBJ1-2, with 7 bases identical to TRBD1. Germline loops: CDR1 MDHEN, CDR2 SYDVKM. V was clipped by 2 bases and J by 0 bases; unmatched bases: 9. CDR3 length: 17 residues.

CDR3 in amino acids: CAWSGLPRTGFEQYF. CDR3 DNA: TGTGCCTGGAGTGGCCTACCAAGGACAGGGTTCGAGCAGTACTTC. The genes are TRBV30 and TRBJ2-7, with TRBD1 matching over 8 bases. The CDR3 runs to 15 residues. Germline V gene data show CDR1 as GTSNPN and CDR2 as SVGIG (reference sequence). J lost 6 bases, V lost 1 base, and 11 bases had no gene match.

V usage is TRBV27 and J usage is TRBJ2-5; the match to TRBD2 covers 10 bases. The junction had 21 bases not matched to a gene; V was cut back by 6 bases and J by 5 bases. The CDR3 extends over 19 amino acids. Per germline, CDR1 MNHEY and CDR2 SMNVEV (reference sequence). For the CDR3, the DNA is TGTGCCAGCAGACGGCGGACAGAACCTAGCGGGAGTTTTCCGGAGACCCAGTACTTC. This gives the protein CASRRRTEPSGSFPETQYF.

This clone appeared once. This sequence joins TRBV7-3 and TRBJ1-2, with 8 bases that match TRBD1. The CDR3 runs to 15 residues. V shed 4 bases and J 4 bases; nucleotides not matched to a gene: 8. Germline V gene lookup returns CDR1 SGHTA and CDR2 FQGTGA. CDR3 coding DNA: TGTGCCAGCAGCTCCTCAGGGGGCGAAGGCTATGGCTACACCTTC. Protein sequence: CASSSSGGEGYGYTF.

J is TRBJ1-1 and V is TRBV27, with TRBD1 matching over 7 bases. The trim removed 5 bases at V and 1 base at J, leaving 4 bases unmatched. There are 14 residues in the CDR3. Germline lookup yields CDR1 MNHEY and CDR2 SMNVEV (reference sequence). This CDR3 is CASSPGTANTEAFF. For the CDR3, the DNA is TGTGCCAGCAGTCCGGGGACAGCGAACACTGAAGCTTTCTTT.

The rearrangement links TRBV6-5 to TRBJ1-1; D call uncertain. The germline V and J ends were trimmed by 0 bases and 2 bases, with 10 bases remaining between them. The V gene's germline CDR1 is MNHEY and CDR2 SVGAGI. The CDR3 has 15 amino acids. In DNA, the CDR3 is TGTGCCAGCAGTTACTCGATTGGAGGCAACACTGAAGCTTTCTTT. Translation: CASSYSIGGNTEAFF.

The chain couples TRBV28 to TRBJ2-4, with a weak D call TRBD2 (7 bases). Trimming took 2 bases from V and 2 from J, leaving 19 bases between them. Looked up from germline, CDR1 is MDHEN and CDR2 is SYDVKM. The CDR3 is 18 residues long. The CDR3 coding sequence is TGTGCCAGCAGTTTAGCGGGAGCCAGGGGCCAACCCAAAAACATTCAGTACTTC. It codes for CASSLAGARGQPKNIQYF.

The CDR3, as DNA: TGTGCCAGCTCACCCAGGCTTACGGATGGCTACACCTTC. This encodes CASSPRLTDGYTF. V and J are TRBV18 and TRBJ1-2; no definite D call. Germline V gene data show CDR1 as KGHSH and CDR2 as LQKENI. V was pared by 3 bases and J by 6 bases, with 11 bases between. CDR3 length: 13 residues.

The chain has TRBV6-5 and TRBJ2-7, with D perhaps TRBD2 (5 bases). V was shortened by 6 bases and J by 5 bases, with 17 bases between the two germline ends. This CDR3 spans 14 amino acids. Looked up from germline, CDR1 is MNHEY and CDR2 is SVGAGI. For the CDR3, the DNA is TGTGCCAGCAGCCCCTCGGTGGGTAGCGACGAGCAGTACTTC. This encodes CASSPSVGSDEQYF.

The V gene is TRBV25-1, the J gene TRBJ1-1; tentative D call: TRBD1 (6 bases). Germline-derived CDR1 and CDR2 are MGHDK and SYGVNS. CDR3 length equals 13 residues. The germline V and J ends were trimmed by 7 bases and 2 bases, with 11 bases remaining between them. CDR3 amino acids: CASTGQPNTEAFF. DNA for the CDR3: TGTGCCAGCACTGGACAGCCAAACACTGAAGCTTTCTTT.

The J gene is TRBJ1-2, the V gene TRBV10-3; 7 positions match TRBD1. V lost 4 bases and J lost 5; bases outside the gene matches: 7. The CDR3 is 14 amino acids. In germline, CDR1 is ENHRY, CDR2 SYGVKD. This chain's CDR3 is CAISATGQKYGYTF. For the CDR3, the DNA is TGTGCCATCAGTGCGACGGGACAGAAGTATGGCTACACCTTC.

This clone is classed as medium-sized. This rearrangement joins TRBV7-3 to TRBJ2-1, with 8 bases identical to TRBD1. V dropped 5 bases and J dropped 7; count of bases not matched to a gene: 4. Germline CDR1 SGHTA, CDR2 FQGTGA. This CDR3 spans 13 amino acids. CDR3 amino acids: CASSNGQGNEQFF. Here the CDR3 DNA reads TGTGCCAGCAGCAACGGACAGGGAAATGAGCAGTTCTTC.

This chain's CDR3 is CASSLSVFTDTQYF. The CDR3 DNA is TGCGCCAGCAGCTTGTCGGTCTTCACAGATACGCAGTATTTT. This chain links TRBV5-1 with TRBJ2-3; no firm D call. This CDR3 has 14 amino acids. V lost 1 base, J lost 2 bases, and 8 bases lay in between. Germline assignment: CDR1 SGHRS and CDR2 YFSETQ. Filled out from reference TRBV5-1 and TRBJ2-3, the complete variable domain reads KAGVTQTPRYLIKTRGQQVTLSCSPISGHRSVSWYQQTPGQGLQFLFEYFSETQRNKGNFPGRFSGRQFSNSRSEMNVSTLELGDSALYLCASSLSVFTDTQYFGPGTRLTVL.

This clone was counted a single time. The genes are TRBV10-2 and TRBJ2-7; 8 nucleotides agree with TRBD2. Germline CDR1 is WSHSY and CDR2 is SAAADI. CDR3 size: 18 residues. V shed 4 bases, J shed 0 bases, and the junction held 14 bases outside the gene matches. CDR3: CASSVKPLSGTSSYEQYF. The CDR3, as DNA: TGCGCCAGCAGTGTGAAACCCCTATCCGGGACTAGCTCCTACGAGCAGTACTTC.